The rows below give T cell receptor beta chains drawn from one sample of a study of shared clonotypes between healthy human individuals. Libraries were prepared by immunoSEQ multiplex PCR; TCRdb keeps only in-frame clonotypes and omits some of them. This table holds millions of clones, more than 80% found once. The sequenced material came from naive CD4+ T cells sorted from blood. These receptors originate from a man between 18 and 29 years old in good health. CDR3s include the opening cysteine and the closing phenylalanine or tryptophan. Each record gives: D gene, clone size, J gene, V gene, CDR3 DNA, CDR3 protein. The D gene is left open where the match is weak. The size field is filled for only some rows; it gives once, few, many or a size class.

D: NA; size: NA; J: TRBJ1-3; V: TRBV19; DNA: TGTGCCAGTAGTATGGCGAGCGGAAACACCATATATTTT; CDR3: CASSMASGNTIYF
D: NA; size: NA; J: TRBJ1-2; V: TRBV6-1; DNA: TGTGCCAGCAGTGAAAGGCAGGGTGGCTACACCTTC; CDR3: CASSERQGGYTF
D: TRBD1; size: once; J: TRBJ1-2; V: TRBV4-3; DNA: TGCGCCAGCAGCCCAGGACAGGCGCTGAACTATGGCTACACCTTC; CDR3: CASSPGQALNYGYTF
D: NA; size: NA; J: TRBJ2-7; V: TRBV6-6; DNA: TGTGCCAGCAGGTCCGGAGGACACGAGCAGTACTTC; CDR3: CASRSGGHEQYF
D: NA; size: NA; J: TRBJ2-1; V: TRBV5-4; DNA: TGTGCCAGCAGCCGTGAGGGGGGGCTATACAATGAGCAGTTCTTC; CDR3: CASSREGGLYNEQFF
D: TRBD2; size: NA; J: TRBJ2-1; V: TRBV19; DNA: TGTGCCAGTAGTATGGGGACTAGCGAACGAAATGAGCAGTTCTTC; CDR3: CASSMGTSERNEQFF
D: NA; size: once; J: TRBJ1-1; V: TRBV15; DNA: TGTGCCACCAGCAGAGTAGGCGGTGAAGCTTTCTTT; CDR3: CATSRVGGEAFF
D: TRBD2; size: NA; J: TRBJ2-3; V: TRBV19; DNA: TGTGCCAGTAGTACGACTAGCGGTACCACAGATACGCAGTATTTT; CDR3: CASSTTSGTTDTQYF
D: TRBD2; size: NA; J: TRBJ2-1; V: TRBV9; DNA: TGTGCCAGCAGCGTAGGATCGGGAGGGCCCCATGAGCAGTTCTTC; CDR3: CASSVGSGGPHEQFF
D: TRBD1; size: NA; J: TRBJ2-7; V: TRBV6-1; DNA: TGTGCCAGCCGGCCGGATACGACAGGGCCCTACGAGCAGTACTTC; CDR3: CASRPDTTGPYEQYF
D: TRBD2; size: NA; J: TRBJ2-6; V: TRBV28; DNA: TGCTCGGCTAGCGGGGGCCGACTAAGCTCTGGGGCCAACGTCCTGACTTTC; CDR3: CSASGGRLSSGANVLTF
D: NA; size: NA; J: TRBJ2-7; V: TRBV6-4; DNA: TGTGCCAGCAGTGTCTCCGGGGGTTCCTACGAGCAGTACTTC; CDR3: CASSVSGGSYEQYF
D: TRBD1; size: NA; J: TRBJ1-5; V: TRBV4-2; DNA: TGTGCCAGCAGCCAACACAGGGGGGAGAATCAGCCCCAGCATTTT; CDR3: CASSQHRGENQPQHF
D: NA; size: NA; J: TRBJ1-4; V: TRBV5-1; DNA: TGCGCCAGCAGCTTGGCCGGGAGAGGGAAGGGAAAACTGTTTTTT; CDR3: CASSLAGRGKGKLFF
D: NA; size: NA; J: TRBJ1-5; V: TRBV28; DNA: TGTGCCAGCAGTCCCCAGACGAGTAGCAATCAGCCCCAGCATTTT; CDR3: CASSPQTSSNQPQHF
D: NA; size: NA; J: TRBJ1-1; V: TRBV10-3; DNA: TGTGCCATCAGTGGACAGCCGAACACTGAAGCTTTCTTT; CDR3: CAISGQPNTEAFF
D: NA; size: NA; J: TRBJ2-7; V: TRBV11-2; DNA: TGTGCCAGCACCTCTATCAGAGGGATCTACGAGCAGTACTTC; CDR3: CASTSIRGIYEQYF
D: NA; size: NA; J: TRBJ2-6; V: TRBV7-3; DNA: TGTGCCAGCAGCCCGGGGCATTCTGGGGCCAACGTCCTGACTTTC; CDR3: CASSPGHSGANVLTF
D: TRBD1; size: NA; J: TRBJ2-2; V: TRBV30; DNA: TGTGCCTGGAGTGTACTTTTTAGAGAGGACAGGGGTCGCGGGGCCGGGGAGCTGTTTTTT; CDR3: CAWSVLFREDRGRGAGELFF
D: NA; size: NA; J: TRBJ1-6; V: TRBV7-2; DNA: TGTGCCAGCAGCCCTCGACTAGGTGGTTCACCCCTCCACTTT; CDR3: CASSPRLGGSPLHF
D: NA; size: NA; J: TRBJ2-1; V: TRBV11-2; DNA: TGTGCCAGCAGCTTAGATAGCCCCGGGGTAGCGGCATCCAATGAGCAGTTCTTC; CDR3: CASSLDSPGVAASNEQFF
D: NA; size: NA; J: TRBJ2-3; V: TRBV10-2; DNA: TGCGCCAGCAGTGAACAGACAGATACGCAGTATTTT; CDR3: CASSEQTDTQYF
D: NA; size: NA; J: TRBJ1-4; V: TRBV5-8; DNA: TGTGCCAGCAGCATGGACGGAGGAACTAATGAAAAACTGTTTTTT; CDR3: CASSMDGGTNEKLFF
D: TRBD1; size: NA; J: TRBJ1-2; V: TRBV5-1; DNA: TGCGCCAGCAGCTTACAGGGGATAGGCTATGGCTACACCTTC; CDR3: CASSLQGIGYGYTF
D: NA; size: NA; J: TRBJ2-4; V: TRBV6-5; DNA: TGTGCCAGCACACAGGGAAACATTCAGTACTTC; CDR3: CASTQGNIQYF
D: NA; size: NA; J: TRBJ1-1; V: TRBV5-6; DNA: TGTGCCAGCAGCCAAACAGGGTGGGGCACTGAAGCTTTCTTT; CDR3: CASSQTGWGTEAFF
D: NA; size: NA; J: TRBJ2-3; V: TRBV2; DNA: TGTGCCAGCAGTGATCGAGGGGCGGGGACCACAGATACGCAGTATTTT; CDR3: CASSDRGAGTTDTQYF
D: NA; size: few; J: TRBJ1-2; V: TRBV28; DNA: TGTGCCAGCAGTTTAAGAGACAGGCCCCACGGCTACACCTTC; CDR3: CASSLRDRPHGYTF
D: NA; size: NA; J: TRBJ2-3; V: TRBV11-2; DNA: TGTGCCAGCAGCTTAGATCGGGTGACAGATACGCAGTATTTT; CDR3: CASSLDRVTDTQYF
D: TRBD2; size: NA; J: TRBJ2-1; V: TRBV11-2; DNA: TGTGCCAGCAGCTTAGGAGAAGGACTAGCGGGGGAGTTCTTC; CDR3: CASSLGEGLAGEFF
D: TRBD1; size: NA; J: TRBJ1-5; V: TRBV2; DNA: TGTGCCAGCAGGCGGACAGGGAGTCAGCCCCAGCATTTT; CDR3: CASRRTGSQPQHF
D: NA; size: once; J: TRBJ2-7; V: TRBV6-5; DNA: TGTGCCAGCAGTCCGGGGACATCCTCCTACGAGCAGTACTTC; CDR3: CASSPGTSSYEQYF
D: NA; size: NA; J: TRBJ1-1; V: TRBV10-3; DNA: TGTGCCATCAGTGTACAGGATTCGAACACTGAAGCTTTCTTT; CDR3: CAISVQDSNTEAFF
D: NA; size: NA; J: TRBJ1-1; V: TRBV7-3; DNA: TGTGCCAGCAGCCCCGGACGGTTAAACACTGAAGCTTTCTTT; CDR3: CASSPGRLNTEAFF
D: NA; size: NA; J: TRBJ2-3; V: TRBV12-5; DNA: TGTGCTAGTGGTCCTCCTAGCGTTCGAACAGATACGCAGTATTTT; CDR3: CASGPPSVRTDTQYF
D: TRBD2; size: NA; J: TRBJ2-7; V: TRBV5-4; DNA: TGTGCCAGCAGCTTGGTCGGCGGGGGGGCCTACGAGCAGTACTTC; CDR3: CASSLVGGGAYEQYF
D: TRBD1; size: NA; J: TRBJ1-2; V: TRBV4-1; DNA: TGCGCCAGCAGCCAGGAAAGGACAGGGGGCGCGGGCGGCTACACCTTC; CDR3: CASSQERTGGAGGYTF
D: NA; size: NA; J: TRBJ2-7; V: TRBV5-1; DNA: TGCGCCAGCAGCTTCGAAGGTCCCTACGAGCAGTACTTC; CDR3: CASSFEGPYEQYF
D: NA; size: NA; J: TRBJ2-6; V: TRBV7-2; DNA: TGTGCCAGCAGGACGATTAGTTCTGGGGCCAACGTCCTGACTTTC; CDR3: CASRTISSGANVLTF
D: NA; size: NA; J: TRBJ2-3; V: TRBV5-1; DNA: TGCGCCAGCAGCGTCCAGGGGACTAGCACAGATACGCAGTATTTT; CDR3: CASSVQGTSTDTQYF